Included here is one T cell receptor beta chain sequence, with context. Its antigen remains unidentified. The DNA ends 3 residues before the CDR3 does, and the rest of the CDR3 is filled in from the germline J gene. The data derive from a study of T cells in women clearing cervical HPV infection. Study-wide background: Controls were women whose single incident HPV16 infection cleared within 12 months without precancer or cancer. HLA type stays a possible confounder, typing being limited. Study-level findings and limits: A classifier using richness and V gene abundances reached an AUC of roughly 0.8. CIN3+ cases had significantly higher TCR repertoire richness than controls, but evenness did not differ.

Profiled with immunoSEQ multiplex PCR; TCRdb holds only in-frame clones, not every one. This table lists 10,000 to 15,000 clones. The V gene's germline CDR1 is SGHNT and CDR2 YENEEA. The V gene end was trimmed by 5 bases and the J gene end by 1 base; junction bases not matched to a gene: 1. The CDR3 is 13 amino acids. Sequenced: blood buffy coat. This receptor was obtained from a woman aged 18 to 75 with a cervical HPV16 infection that either progressed to CIN3+ or cleared (not recorded which). V is TRBV11-3 and J is TRBJ1-1, with 7 bases identical to TRBD1. CDR3 DNA (partial): TGTGCCAGCAGCAGGGACAGGAACACTGAA. It codes for CASSRDRNTE. The complete CDR3 sequence is CASSRDRNTEAFF.